These T cell receptor beta chains were read from a single sample in a study of T-cell memory formation after mild COVID-19. One entry per CDR3 protein results from TCRdb running MiXCR on the 5' RACE reads. The sample lists approximately 44,000 distinct CDR3 sequences, approximately 6.8% occurring once. The sample taken for sequencing was PBMCs or a T cell subset sorted from them (not recorded which). Receptors originate from a man aged 18-30 years who had mild COVID-19 (a few samples of this study predate the infection). Cell type and time point are not known. The CDR3 runs from the conserved cysteine through the conserved F or W. Fields, in order: D gene, J gene, V gene, CDR3 protein. The D gene is left open where the match is weak.

- | TRBJ2-5 | TRBV4-3 | CASSQEGLAEETQYF
- | TRBJ2-5 | TRBV4-1 | CASSREGTGKETQYF
- | TRBJ2-2 | TRBV12-3/TRBV12-4 | CASSLQTSTGELFF
- | TRBJ1-2 | TRBV3-1 | CASSQTLRGYTF
- | TRBJ2-2 | TRBV4-3 | CAAGSTGELFF
TRBD1 | TRBJ2-7 | TRBV7-6 | CASSWDTGGNEQYF
- | TRBJ2-2 | TRBV5-1 | CASRRESLSGELFF
TRBD1 | TRBJ2-3 | TRBV5-1 | CASSVTGNGGTDTQYF
- | TRBJ1-2 | TRBV20-1 | CSARAGPYGYTF
- | TRBJ2-1 | TRBV6-2/TRBV6-3 | CASSLSNEQFF
TRBD1 | TRBJ1-1 | TRBV11-2 | CASRGYDRGNTEAFF
- | TRBJ1-1 | TRBV5-1 | CASSLLGLKEAFF
TRBD1 | TRBJ1-1 | TRBV7-9 | CASSLEDRGSPEAFF
- | TRBJ1-2 | TRBV4-3 | CASSQGVQSYGYTF
- | TRBJ2-4 | TRBV19 | CASSPYGTDIQYF
- | TRBJ1-1 | TRBV5-1 | CASSLESRGTEAFF